Listed here is a single T cell receptor (beta chain). This entry comes from a study of control samples from healthy donors and cancer patients. The germline gives CDR1 LGHDT, CDR2 YNNKEL (reference sequence). V trimming: 2 bases; J trimming: 0 bases; junction bases outside the gene matches: 8. The CDR3 covers 19 residues. Sequencing was performed with immunoSEQ multiplex PCR; in TCRdb, only in-frame clones are kept and a portion is missing. The sample carries about 55,000 clones, 95% recorded once. The receptor's source is a man aged 25-45 years in good health. V and J are TRBV3-1 (or the pseudogene TRBV3-2) and TRBJ1-4, with TRBD1 identical over 11 bases. The sample was blood. This CDR3 is CASSQKWRTGGPTNEKLFF. The CDR3 DNA reads as TGTGCCAGCAGCCAAAAGTGGCGGACAGGGGGCCCAACTAATGAAAAACTGTTTTTT.